The T cell receptor (beta chain) described here comes from a study of T cells in narcolepsy. Worth noting for this clone: Antigen: not known.

Study-wide points: Blood of same and different patients, but not healthy controls, reportedly held recurring autoreactive clonotypes.

Some clones are missing from TCRdb's copy, which holds only in-frame ones; the method was immunoSEQ multiplex PCR. The sample lists 30,000 or so clones, approximately 82% seen once, with approximately 0.91% in the top ten. The germline V gene has CDR1 SNHLY and CDR2 FYNNEI. The CDR3 sequence is 13 residues long. Trimming took 4 bases from V and 7 from J, leaving 8 bases between them. The gene calls are TRBV2 and TRBJ1-6; no reliable D call. The TCR sequence derives from a human donor with narcolepsy. What was sequenced was CD45RA- memory CD4+ T cells from PBMCs. Here the CDR3 DNA reads TGTGCCAGCAGTGCCACGGGAAATTCACCCCTCCACTTT. This encodes CASSATGNSPLHF.